Listed below are T cell receptor beta chains from one sample, sequenced in a study of blood T cell repertoires in COVID-19. Libraries were prepared by immunoSEQ multiplex PCR; TCRdb keeps only in-frame clonotypes and omits some of them. The sample holds around 110,000 clones; more than 70% are singletons and the top ten take roughly 4.9%. Sequencing was carried out using peripheral blood. Every receptor here comes from a man between 35 and 55 years old with active or convalescent COVID-19. Each CDR3 is given with its conserved first and last residue. A D gene is named only where the DNA matches it firmly. Expanded clones are given a class, and other clones once, few, many or no size at all.

TRBJ2-5,.,TRBV7-2,TRBD1,TGTGCCAGCAGCTTCGGGACAGGGTTAGAGACCCAGTACTTC,CASSFGTGLETQYF
TRBJ2-2,.,TRBV12-5,TRBD2,TGTGCTAGTGGTTTGACCCTACCCCTTCTAGCGGGAGGGACCGGGGAGCTGTTTTTT,CASGLTLPLLAGGTGELFF
TRBJ2-5,once,TRBV27,.,TGTGCCAGCAGTCCAGACGGGAGCTGGGAGACCCAGTACTTC,CASSPDGSWETQYF
TRBJ1-5,.,TRBV28,.,TGTGCCAGCACGGGGGGGCTGCAGCCCCAGCATTTT,CASTGGLQPQHF
TRBJ2-7,.,TRBV7-3,.,TGTGCCAGCAGCTTAGGCGGGGGCCTCTACGAGCAGTACTTC,CASSLGGGLYEQYF
TRBJ2-5,.,TRBV5-6,.,TGTGCCAGCAGCCCAGAGGGCAGCCAAGAGACCCAGTACTTC,CASSPEGSQETQYF
TRBJ2-7,few,TRBV5-6,TRBD1,TGTGCCAGCAGCTTGGACGGCAGGGGGCGATTGTACGAGCAGTACTTC,CASSLDGRGRLYEQYF
TRBJ1-3,once,TRBV28,.,TGTGCCAGCAGTTCCCCGGGATCGGCGGGGACGGGAAACACCATATATTTT,CASSSPGSAGTGNTIYF
TRBJ1-3,.,TRBV3-1/TRBV3-2,.,TGTGCCAGCAGCCGCGGGGGAGGTGGAAACACCATATATTTT,CASSRGGGGNTIYF
TRBJ1-2,.,TRBV29-1,TRBD1,TGCAGCGGGTGGGACAGGGGCGACGGCTACACCTTC,CSGWDRGDGYTF
TRBJ2-1,.,TRBV9,.,TGTGCCAGCAGCGTAGGAGGAGATCAGCAGTTCTTC,CASSVGGDQQFF
TRBJ1-1,.,TRBV2,.,TGTGCCAGCAGTGAAGACAGCTTTATGAACACTGAAGCTTTCTTT,CASSEDSFMNTEAFF
TRBJ2-7,.,TRBV20-1,.,TGCAGTGCTAGGCGGGCTTACGAGCAGTACTTC,CSARRAYEQYF
TRBJ1-4,.,TRBV28,.,TGTGCCAGCAGTCCGGGGACACCCAATGAAAAACTGTTTTTT,CASSPGTPNEKLFF